The following is a TCR beta chain sequence with its context. This sample was taken from a study of identical twins. TCRdb independently ran MiXCR on the 5' RACE reads; one entry per CDR3 protein. The repertoire holds roughly 1.6 million distinct CDR3 sequences, with roughly 35% as singletons. The CDR3 is 15 residues long. The V gene's germline CDR1 is SGHAT and CDR2 FQNNGV. Trimming took off 2 bases at V and 4 bases at J, with 14 bases between the two ends. This receptor was taken from a newborn girl in good health. The V gene is TRBV11-2, the J gene TRBJ1-1; D not certain. Sequencing was carried out using cord blood. In nucleotides, the CDR3 is TGTGCCAGCAGCTTACTTCGGGGTAAGGGCACTGAAGCTTTCTTT. Its translation: CASSLLRGKGTEAFF.